This T cell receptor beta chain came from a study of lymphopenia after photon versus proton radiotherapy. This CDR3 region has 15 residues. Per the germline V gene, CDR1 is SGHNT and CDR2 is YYREEE (reference sequence). The junction had 4 bases not matched to a gene; V was cut back by 0 bases and J by 4 bases. The protocol was immunoSEQ multiplex PCR, while the TCRdb copy is restricted to in-frame clones and leaves out a portion. The sample carries tens of thousands of clones, nearly 95% recorded once. This chain connects TRBV5-4 to TRBJ2-7; 10 nucleotides align to TRBD1. The sequence came from a woman between 65 and 79 years old with pancreatic cancer. Some clones in this sample may be carry-over from other donors' samples. Sequenced material: peripheral blood, taken from a patient treated with proton-based radiotherapy. CDR3 DNA: TGTGCCAGCAGCTTGGAGGGACAGGGGTTATACGAGCAGTACTTC. It encodes CASSLEGQGLYEQYF.